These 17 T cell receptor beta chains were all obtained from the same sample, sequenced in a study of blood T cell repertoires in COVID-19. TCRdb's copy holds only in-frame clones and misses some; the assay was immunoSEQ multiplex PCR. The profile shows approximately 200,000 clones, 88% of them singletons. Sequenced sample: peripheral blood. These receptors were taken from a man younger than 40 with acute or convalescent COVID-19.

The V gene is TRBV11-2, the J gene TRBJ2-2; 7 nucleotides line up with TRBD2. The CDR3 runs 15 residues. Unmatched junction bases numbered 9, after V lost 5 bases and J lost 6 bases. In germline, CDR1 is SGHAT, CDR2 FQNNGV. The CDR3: CASSPIAGRAGELFF. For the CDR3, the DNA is TGTGCCAGCAGCCCGATAGCGGGTCGGGCCGGGGAGCTGTTTTTT.

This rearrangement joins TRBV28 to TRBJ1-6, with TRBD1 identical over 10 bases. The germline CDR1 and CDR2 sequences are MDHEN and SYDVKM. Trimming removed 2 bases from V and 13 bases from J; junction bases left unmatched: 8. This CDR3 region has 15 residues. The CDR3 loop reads CASSLRTGGLPPLHF. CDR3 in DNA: TGTGCCAGCAGTTTACGGACAGGGGGTCTCCCTCCCCTCCACTTT.

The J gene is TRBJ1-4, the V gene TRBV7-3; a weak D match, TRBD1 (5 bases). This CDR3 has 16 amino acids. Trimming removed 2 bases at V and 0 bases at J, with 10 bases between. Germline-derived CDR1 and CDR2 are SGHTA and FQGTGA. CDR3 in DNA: TGTGCCAGCAGCTTAGTCGCGGGGGCAACTAATGAAAAACTGTTTTTT. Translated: CASSLVAGATNEKLFF.

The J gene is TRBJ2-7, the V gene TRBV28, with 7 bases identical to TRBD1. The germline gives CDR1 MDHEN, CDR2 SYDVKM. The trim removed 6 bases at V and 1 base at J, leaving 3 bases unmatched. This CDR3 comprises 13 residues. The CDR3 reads CASRRQGSYEQYF. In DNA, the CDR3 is TGTGCCAGCAGGAGACAGGGTTCCTACGAGCAGTACTTC.

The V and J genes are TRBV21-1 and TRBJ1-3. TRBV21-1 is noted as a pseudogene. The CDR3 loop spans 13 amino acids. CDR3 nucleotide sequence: TGTGCCAGCAGCAAAGATGCGGGTCTCACCATATATTTT. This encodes CASSKDAGLTIYF.

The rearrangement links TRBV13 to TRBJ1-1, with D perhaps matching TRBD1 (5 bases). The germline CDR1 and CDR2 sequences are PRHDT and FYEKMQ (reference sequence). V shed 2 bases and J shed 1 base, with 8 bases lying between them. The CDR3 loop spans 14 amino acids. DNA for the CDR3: TGTGCCAGCAGCTTACGCCAGGGGAACACTGAAGCTTTCTTT. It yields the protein CASSLRQGNTEAFF.

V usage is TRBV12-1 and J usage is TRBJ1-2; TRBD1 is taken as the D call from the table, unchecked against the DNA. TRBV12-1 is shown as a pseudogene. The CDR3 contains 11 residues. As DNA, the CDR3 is TGTGCCAGCAGCTTTCCAGATGGCTACACCTTC. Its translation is CASSFPDGYTF.

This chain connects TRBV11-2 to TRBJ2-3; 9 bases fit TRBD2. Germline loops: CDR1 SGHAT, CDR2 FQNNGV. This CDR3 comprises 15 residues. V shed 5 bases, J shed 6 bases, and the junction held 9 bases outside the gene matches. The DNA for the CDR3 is TGTGCCAGCAGCCCGAAGCGACTAGCGGCGGATACGCAGTATTTT. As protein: CASSPKRLAADTQYF.

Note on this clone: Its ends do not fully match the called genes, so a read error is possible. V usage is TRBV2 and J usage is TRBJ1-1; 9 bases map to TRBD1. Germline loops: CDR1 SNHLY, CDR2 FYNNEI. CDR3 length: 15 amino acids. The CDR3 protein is CASSLRTGVNTEAFF. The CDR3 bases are TGTGCCAGCAGTTTAAGGACAGGGGTGAATACTGAAGCTTTCTTT.

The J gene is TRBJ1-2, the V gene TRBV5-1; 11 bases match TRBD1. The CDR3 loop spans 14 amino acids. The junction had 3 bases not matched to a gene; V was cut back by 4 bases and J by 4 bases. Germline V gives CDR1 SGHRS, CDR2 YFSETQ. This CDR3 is CASSPGTGGYGYTF. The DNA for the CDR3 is TGCGCCAGCAGCCCCGGGACAGGGGGCTATGGCTACACCTTC.

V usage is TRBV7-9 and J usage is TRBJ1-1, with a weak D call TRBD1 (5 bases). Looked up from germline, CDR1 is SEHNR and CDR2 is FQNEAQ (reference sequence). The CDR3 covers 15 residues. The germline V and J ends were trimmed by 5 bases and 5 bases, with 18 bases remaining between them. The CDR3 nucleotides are TGTGCCAGCAGCCCAGGGCAGGGAGGGAGGACTGAAGCTTTCTTT. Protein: CASSPGQGGRTEAFF.

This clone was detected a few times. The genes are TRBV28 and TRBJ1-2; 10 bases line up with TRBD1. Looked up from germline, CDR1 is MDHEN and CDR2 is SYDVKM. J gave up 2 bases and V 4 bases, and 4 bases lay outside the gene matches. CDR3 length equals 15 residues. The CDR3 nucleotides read TGTGCCAGCAGTTCCCGACAGGGGGCGAACTATGGCTACACCTTC. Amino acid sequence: CASSSRQGANYGYTF.

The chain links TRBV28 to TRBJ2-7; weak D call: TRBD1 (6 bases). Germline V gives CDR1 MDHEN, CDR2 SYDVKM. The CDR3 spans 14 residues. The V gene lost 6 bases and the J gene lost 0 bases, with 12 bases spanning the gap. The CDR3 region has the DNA TGTGCCAGCAGCGTGGGACAAAACTCCTACGAGCAGTACTTC. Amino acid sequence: CASSVGQNSYEQYF. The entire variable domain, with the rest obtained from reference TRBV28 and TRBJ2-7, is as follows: DVKVTQSSRYLVKRTGEKVFLECVQDMDHENMFWYRQDPGLGLRLIYFSYDVKMKEKGDIPEGYSVSREKKERFSLILESASTNQTSMYLCASSVGQNSYEQYFGPGTRLTVT.

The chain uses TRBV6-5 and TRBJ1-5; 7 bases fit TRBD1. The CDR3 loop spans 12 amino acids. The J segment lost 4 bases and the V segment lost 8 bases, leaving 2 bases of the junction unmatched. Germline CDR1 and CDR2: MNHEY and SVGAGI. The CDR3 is CASGQANQPQHF. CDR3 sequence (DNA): TGTGCCAGCGGACAGGCAAATCAGCCCCAGCATTTT.

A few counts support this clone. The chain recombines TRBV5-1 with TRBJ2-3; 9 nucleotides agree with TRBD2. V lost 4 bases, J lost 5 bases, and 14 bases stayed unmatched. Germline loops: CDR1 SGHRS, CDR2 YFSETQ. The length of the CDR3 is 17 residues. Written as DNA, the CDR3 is TGCGCCAGCAGCGGAGGGGCGGCGGGGGGGCCGAGAGATACGCAGTATTTT. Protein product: CASSGGAAGGPRDTQYF.

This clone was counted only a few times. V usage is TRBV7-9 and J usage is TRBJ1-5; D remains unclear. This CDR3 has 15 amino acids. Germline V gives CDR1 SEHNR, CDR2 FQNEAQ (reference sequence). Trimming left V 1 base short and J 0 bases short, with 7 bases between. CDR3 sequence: CASSLDRDSNQPQHF. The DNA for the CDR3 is TGTGCCAGCAGCTTAGACAGAGATAGCAATCAGCCCCAGCATTTT. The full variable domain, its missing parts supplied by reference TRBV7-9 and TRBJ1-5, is DTGVSQNPRHKITKRGQNVTFRCDPISEHNRLYWYRQTLGQGPEFLTYFQNEAQLEKSRLLSDRFSAERPKGSFSTLEIQRTEQGDSAMYLCASSLDRDSNQPQHFGDGTRLSIL.

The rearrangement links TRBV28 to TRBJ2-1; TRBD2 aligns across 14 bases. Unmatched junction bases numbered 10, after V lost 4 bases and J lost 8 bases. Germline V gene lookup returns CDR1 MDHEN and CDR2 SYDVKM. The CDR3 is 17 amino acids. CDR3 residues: CASSSTGTSGSIYEQFF. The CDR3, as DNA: TGTGCCAGCAGTTCCACCGGGACTAGCGGGAGTATATATGAGCAGTTCTTC.